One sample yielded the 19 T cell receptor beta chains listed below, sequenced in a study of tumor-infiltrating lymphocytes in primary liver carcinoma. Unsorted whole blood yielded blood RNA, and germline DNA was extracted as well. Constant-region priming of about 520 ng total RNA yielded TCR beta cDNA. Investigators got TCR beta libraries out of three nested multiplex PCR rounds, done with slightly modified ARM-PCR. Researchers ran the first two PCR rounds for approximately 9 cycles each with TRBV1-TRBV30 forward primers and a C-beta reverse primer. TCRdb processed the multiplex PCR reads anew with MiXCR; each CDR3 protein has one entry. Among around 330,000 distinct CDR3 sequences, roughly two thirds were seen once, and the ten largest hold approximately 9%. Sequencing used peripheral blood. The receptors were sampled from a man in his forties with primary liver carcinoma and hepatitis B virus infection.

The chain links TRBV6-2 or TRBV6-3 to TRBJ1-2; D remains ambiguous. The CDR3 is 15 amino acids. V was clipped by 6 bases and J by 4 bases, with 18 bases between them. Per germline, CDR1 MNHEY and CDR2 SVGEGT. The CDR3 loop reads CASRYSGELGYGYTF. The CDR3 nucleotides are TGTGCCAGCAGATATTCGGGCGAACTAGGCTATGGCTACACCTTC.

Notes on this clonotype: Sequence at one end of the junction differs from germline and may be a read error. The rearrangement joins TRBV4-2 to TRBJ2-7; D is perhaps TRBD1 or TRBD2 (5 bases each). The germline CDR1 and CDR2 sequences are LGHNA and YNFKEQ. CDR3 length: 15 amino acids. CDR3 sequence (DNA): TGTGCCAGCAGCCAAGCTGGGGCGGGCTCCTGCGAGCAGTACTTC. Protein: CASSQAGAGSCEQYF.

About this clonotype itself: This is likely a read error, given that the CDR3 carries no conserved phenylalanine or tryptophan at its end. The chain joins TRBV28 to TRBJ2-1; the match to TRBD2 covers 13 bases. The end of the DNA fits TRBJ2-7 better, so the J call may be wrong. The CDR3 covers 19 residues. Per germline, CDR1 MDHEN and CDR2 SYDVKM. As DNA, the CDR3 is TGTGCCAGCAGTTTTGCGGGACTAGCGGGATTGAGCTCTTACAATGAGCAGTACCTC. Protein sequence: CASSFAGLAGLSSYNEQYL.

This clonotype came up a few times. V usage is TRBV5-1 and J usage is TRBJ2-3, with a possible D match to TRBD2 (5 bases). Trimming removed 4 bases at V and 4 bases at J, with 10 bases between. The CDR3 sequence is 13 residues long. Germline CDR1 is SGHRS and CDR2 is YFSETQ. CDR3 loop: CASSVRESDTQYF. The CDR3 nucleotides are TGCGCCAGCAGCGTCCGGGAATCAGATACGCAGTATTTT.

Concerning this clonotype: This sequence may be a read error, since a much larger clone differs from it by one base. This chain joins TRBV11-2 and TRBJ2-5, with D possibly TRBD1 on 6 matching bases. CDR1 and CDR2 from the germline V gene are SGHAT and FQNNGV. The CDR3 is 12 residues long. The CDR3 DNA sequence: TGTGCCAGCAGGCCAAAGGGGGAGACCAAGTACTTC. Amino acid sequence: CASRPKGETKYF.

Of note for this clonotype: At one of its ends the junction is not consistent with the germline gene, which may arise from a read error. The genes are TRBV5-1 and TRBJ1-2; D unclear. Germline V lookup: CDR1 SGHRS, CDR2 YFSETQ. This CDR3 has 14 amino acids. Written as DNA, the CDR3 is TGCGCCAGCAACTTGGACGGGAAAACGACCGGCTACACCTTC. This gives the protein CASNLDGKTTGYTF. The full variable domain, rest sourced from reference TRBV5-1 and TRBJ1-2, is KAGVTQTPRYLIKTRGQQVTLSCSPISGHRSVSWYQQTPGQGLQFLFEYFSETQRNKGNFPGRFSGRQFSNSRSEMNVSTLELGDSALYLCASNLDGKTTGYTFGSGTRLTVV.

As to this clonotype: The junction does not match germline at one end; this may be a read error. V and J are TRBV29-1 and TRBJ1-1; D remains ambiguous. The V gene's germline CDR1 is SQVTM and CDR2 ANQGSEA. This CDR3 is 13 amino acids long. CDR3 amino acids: CSVLTQGNAEAFF. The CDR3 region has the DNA TGCAGCGTCCTCACCCAAGGGAACGCTGAAGCCTTCTTT.

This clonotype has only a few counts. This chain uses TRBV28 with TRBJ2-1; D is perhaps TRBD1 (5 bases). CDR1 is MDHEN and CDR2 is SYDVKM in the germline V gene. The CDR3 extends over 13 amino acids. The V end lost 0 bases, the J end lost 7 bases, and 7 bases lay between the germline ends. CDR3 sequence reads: CASSLWGQNEQFF. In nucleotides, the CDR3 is TGTGCCAGCAGTTTATGGGGGCAAAATGAGCAGTTCTTC.

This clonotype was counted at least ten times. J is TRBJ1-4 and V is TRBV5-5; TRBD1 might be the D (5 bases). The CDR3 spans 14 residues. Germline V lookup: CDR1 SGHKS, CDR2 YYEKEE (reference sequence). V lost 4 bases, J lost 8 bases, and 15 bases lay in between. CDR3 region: CASSLGGEGEKLFF. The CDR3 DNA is TGTGCCAGCAGCCTGGGGGGGGAGGGAGAAAAACTGTTTTTT. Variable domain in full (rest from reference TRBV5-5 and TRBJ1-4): DAGVTQSPTHLIKTRGQQVTLRCSPISGHKSVSWYQQVLGQGPQFIFQYYEKEERGRGNFPDRFSARQFPNYSSELNVNALLLGDSALYLCASSLGGEGEKLFFGSGTQLSVL.

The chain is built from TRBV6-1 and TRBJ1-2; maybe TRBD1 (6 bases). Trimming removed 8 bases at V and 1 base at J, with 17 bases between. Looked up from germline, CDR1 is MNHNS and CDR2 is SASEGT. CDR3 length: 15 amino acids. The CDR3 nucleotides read TGTGCCAGCGTCGCGGCGGGGGGCGATAACTATGGCTACACCTTC. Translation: CASVAAGGDNYGYTF.

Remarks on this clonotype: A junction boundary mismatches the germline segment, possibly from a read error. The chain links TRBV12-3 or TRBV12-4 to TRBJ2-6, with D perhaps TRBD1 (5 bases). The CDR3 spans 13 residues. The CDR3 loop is CASSLSGANVMSF. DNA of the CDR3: TGTGCCAGCAGTTTATCTGGGGCCAACGTCATGAGTTTC.

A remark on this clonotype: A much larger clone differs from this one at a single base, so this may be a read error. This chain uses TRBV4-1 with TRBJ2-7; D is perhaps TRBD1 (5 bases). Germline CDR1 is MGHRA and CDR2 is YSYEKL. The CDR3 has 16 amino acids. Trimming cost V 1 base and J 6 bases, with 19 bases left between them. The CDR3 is CASSQVGRAKSSEQYF. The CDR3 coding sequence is TGCGCCAGCAGCCAAGTGGGCAGGGCGAAGTCTTCCGAGCAGTACTTC.

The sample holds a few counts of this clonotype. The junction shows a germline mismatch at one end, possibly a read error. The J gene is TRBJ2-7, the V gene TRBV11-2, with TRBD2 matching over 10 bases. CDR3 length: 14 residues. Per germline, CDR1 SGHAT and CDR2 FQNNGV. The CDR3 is CASRTSGPSHEQYF. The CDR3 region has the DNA TGTGCCAGCAGGACTAGCGGGCCCTCCCACGAGCAGTACTTC.

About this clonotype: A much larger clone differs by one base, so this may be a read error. In DNA, the CDR3 is TGTGCCAGCAGTTTCGGGACTGGCGGGAGTAATGAGCAGTTCTTC. Its protein is CASSFGTGGSNEQFF. The chain joins TRBV6-1 to TRBJ2-1, with TRBD2 matching 7 bases. V shed 5 bases, J shed 7 bases, and the junction held 11 bases outside the gene matches. Germline V gives CDR1 MNHNS, CDR2 SASEGT. This CDR3 is built from 15 residues.

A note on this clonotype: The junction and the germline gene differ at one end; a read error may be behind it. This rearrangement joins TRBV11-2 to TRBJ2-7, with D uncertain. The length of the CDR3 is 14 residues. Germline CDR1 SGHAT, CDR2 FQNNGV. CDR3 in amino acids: CARSLLIDMYEQYF. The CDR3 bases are TGTGCCAGGAGCTTACTTATAGACATGTACGAGCAGTACTTC.

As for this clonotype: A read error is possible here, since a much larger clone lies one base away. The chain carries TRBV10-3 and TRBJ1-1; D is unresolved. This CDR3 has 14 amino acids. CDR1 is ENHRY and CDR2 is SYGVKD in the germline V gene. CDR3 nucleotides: TGTGTCATCAGTGAGCGCGCGGGGAACACTGAAGCTTTCTTT. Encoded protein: CVISERAGNTEAFF.

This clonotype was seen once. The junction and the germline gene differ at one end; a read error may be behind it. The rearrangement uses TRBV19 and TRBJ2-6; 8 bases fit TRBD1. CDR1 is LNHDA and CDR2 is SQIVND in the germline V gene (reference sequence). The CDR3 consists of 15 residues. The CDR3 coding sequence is TGTGCCAGTAGTGTGACAGGGGCTGGGCCCAACGTCCTGACTTTC. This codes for CASSVTGAGPNVLTF.

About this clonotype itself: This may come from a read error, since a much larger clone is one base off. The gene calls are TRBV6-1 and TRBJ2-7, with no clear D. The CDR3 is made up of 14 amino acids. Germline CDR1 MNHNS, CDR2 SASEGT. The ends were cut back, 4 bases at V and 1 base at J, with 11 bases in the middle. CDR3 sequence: CASSALGVSYEQYF. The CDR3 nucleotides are TGTGCCAGCAGTGCTCTTGGGGTTTCCTACGAGCAGTACTTC.

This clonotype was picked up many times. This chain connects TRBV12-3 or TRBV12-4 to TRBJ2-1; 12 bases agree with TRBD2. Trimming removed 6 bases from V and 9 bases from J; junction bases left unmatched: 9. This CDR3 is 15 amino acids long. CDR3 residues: CASRSGTSGLGEQFF. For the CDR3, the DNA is TGTGCCAGCAGGAGCGGGACTAGCGGGCTCGGTGAGCAGTTCTTC.